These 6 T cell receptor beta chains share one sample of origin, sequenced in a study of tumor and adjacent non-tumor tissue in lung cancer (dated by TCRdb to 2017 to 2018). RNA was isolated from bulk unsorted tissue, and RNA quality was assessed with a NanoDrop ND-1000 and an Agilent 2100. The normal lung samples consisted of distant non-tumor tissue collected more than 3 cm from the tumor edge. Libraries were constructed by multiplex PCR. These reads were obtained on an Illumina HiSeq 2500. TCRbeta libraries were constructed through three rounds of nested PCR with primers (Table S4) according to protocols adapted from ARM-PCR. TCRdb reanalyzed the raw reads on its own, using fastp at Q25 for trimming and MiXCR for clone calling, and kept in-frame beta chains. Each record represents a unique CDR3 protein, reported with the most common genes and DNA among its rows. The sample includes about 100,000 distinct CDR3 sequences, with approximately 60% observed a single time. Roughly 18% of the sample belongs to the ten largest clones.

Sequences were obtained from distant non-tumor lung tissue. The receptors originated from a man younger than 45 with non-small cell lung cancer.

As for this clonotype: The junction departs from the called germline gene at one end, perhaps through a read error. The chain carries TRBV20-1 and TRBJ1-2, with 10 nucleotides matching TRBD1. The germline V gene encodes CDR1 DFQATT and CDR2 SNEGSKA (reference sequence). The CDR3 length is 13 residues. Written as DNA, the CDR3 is TGCAGTGCGAGGACAGGGGGAGACTATGACTACACCTTC. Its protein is CSARTGGDYDYTF.

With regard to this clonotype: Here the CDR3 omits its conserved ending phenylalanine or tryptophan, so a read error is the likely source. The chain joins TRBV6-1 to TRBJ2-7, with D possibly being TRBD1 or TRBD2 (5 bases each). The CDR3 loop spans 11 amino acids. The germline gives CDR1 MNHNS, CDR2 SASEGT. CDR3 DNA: TGTGCCAGCAGCATTTGGGACGAACAGTACTTG. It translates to CASSIWDEQYL.

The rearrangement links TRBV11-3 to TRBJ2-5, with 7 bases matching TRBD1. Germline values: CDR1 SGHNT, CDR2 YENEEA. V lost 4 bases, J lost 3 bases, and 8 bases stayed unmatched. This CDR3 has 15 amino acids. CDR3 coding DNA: TGTGCCAGCAGCTCTACCGGACAGGACAAAGAGACCCAGTACTTC. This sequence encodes CASSSTGQDKETQYF.

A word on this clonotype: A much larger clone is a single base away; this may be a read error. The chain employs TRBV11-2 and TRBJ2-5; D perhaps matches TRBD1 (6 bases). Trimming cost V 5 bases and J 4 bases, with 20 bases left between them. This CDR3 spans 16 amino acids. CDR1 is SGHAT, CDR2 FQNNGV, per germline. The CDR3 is CASSPRMGAHVETQYF. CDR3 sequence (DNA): TGTGCCAGCAGCCCGAGGATGGGGGCGCATGTAGAGACCCAGTACTTC.

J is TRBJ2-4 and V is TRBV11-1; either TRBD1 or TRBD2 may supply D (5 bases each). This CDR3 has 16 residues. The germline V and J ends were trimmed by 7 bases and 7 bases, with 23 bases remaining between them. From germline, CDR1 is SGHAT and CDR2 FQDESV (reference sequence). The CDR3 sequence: CASTHSGRETRNIQYF. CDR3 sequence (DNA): TGTGCCAGCACCCACTCAGGCAGGGAGACCAGGAACATTCAGTACTTC.

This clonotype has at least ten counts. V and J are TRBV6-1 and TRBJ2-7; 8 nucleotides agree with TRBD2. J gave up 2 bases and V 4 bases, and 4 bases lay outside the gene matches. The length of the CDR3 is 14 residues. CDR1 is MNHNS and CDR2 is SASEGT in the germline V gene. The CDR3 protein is CASSVSGGAYEQYF. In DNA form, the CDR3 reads TGTGCCAGCAGTGTTTCGGGGGGGGCCTACGAGCAGTACTTC.